This is a list of T cell receptor beta chains from one sample in a study of cytomegalovirus exposure and HLA in healthy donors. The repertoire was sequenced with immunoSEQ multiplex PCR; TCRdb's copy has only in-frame clones and lacks some. The sample yields roughly 250,000 clones, around two thirds seen once. Sequencing was performed on PBMCs. The source of these receptors is a female donor in good health and CMV-seronegative. Each CDR3 is given with its conserved first and last residue. D genes are given only for firm matches. Rows give clone size only sometimes, using once, few, many, or a class for an expanded clone.

d_call | clone_size | j_call | v_call | cdr3_nt | cdr3_aa
TRBD2 | . | TRBJ2-1 | TRBV7-3 | TGTGCCAGCAGCCTCGACTCAGCGGGGCACTACAATGAGCAGTTCTTC | CASSLDSAGHYNEQFF
. | . | TRBJ2-1 | TRBV10-3 | TGTGCCATCAGTGGACCGGAGGGCCGTGACAATGAGCAGTTCTTC | CAISGPEGRDNEQFF
TRBD2 | . | TRBJ2-3 | TRBV7-2 | TGTGCCAGCAGCTCCCGAGCTAGCGGCTGGAGGGCAGATACGCAGTATTTT | CASSSRASGWRADTQYF
TRBD1 | . | TRBJ2-1 | TRBV5-1 | TGCGCCAGCAGCCCACGCAATGACAGGGGGCGCCGAGGTGAGCAGTTCTTC | CASSPRNDRGRRGEQFF
. | . | TRBJ2-2 | TRBV5-1 | TGCGCCAGCAGCGGGGACATCCTTCACACCGGGGAGCTGTTTTTT | CASSGDILHTGELFF
. | . | TRBJ2-5 | TRBV5-6 | TGTGCCAGCAGCTTTGGGGGGGCAGGAGAGACCCAGTACTTC | CASSFGGAGETQYF
TRBD2 | . | TRBJ2-1 | TRBV5-6 | TGTGCCAGCAGCAGCACCTTAGCGGGAGTATACAATGAGCAGTTCTTC | CASSSTLAGVYNEQFF
. | . | TRBJ2-7 | TRBV6-5 | TGTGCCAGCAGTCGGCAGGGAGGATCCTACGAGCAGTACTTC | CASSRQGGSYEQYF
TRBD1 | . | TRBJ2-7 | TRBV9 | TGTGCCAGCAGCCCCCAGGGACAGTCCAGCTCCTACGAGCAGTACTTC | CASSPQGQSSSYEQYF
TRBD2 | once | TRBJ2-1 | TRBV29-1 | TGCAGCGTCGTAGCGGGAGGCGACTCCTACAATGAGCAGTTCTTC | CSVVAGGDSYNEQFF
TRBD2 | . | TRBJ2-1 | TRBV25-1 | TGTGCCAGCACCAAGTCAACGACTAGCGGGCCCTACAATGAGCAGTTCTTC | CASTKSTTSGPYNEQFF
TRBD1 | . | TRBJ2-5 | TRBV7-9 | TGTGCCAGCAGCCGGGGACAGGGAGGCTACGAGACCCAGTACTTC | CASSRGQGGYETQYF
TRBD2 | few | TRBJ2-6 | TRBV5-1 | TGCGCCAGCAGTTGGACTAGCAACTCTGGGGCCAACGTCCTGACTTTC | CASSWTSNSGANVLTF
. | once | TRBJ2-7 | TRBV5-6 | TGTGCCAGCAGCGAGATCAGGGCCTACGAGCAGTACTTC | CASSEIRAYEQYF
. | few | TRBJ1-1 | TRBV19 | TGTGCCACCACTCGTCGCGGTATCCGAGAAGCTTTCTTT | CATTRRGIREAFF
. | . | TRBJ1-4 | TRBV5-1 | TGCGCCAGCAGCTTGACGTCCCGGGAGACGGAAAAACTGTTTTTT | CASSLTSRETEKLFF
TRBD1 | . | TRBJ1-2 | TRBV5-1 | TGCGCCAGCAGTCGAGGACAGGGGGTCGCTAACTATGGCTACACCTTC | CASSRGQGVANYGYTF
. | . | TRBJ2-7 | TRBV19 | TGTGCCAGTAGTATAGGCGGGGTGAGCTCCTACGAGCAGTACTTC | CASSIGGVSSYEQYF
TRBD2 | few | TRBJ2-1 | TRBV28 | TGTGCCAGCAGCTTCAGCGGGAGGGCCTACAATGAGCAGTTCTTC | CASSFSGRAYNEQFF
. | few | TRBJ1-1 | TRBV20-1 | TGCAGTGCGCCGGGGGGGGAAGCTTTCTTT | CSAPGGEAFF
TRBD1 | . | TRBJ1-2 | TRBV11-2 | TGTGCCAGCAGCTTAGTGGCCCAGGGGGCGAAAGGCTACACCTTC | CASSLVAQGAKGYTF
. | few | TRBJ1-1 | TRBV10-3 | TGTGCCATCAGTGACGAGGGCATGGGCCCTGAAGCTTTCTTT | CAISDEGMGPEAFF
TRBD1 | . | TRBJ1-5 | TRBV28 | TGTGCCAGCAGTACAACAGGGGCGGGCAATCAGCCCCAGCATTTT | CASSTTGAGNQPQHF
. | few | TRBJ2-2 | TRBV27 | TGTGCCAGCAGCTCCGGGACAACGACCGGGGAGCTGTTTTTT | CASSSGTTTGELFF
. | . | TRBJ1-1 | TRBV9 | TGTGCCAGCAGCGTAGCTGACCCAGGTTGGGGGCTTAACACTGAAGCTTTCTTT | CASSVADPGWGLNTEAFF
TRBD2 | few | TRBJ2-5 | TRBV15 | TGTGCCACCAGCAGAGATATTGGGGGACTAGCGGTCCAAGAGACCCAGTACTTC | CATSRDIGGLAVQETQYF
TRBD2 | . | TRBJ2-2 | TRBV4-2 | TGTGCCAGCAGCCAAGCTATGGTCGGGAGGGGGGACACCGGGGAGCTGTTTTTT | CASSQAMVGRGDTGELFF
TRBD2 | . | TRBJ2-1 | TRBV7-2 | TGTGCCAGCAGCTTAGGGGGGGCTAGCGGGAGGATGAATGAGCAGTTCTTC | CASSLGGASGRMNEQFF
. | . | TRBJ2-7 | TRBV5-4 | TGTGCCAGCAGCTTGAACCAGCGGGACAATTACGAGCAGTACTTC | CASSLNQRDNYEQYF
TRBD2 | . | TRBJ2-7 | TRBV28 | TGTGCCACCCTAGGGGCTAGCGGTGCCTACGAGCAGTACTTC | CATLGASGAYEQYF
. | . | TRBJ2-4 | TRBV28 | TGTGCCAGCAGTTTAAGTCGCGCGGGTTTCTCGAAAAACATTCAGTACTTC | CASSLSRAGFSKNIQYF
TRBD1 | . | TRBJ2-7 | TRBV6-1 | TGTGCCAGCAGTGAACGGGCAGGGGGTGGCCACGAGCAGTACTTC | CASSERAGGGHEQYF
. | few | TRBJ2-1 | TRBV7-9 | TGTGCCAGCAGCTACAGGGAAGGAGGTGATGAGCAGTTCTTC | CASSYREGGDEQFF
. | few | TRBJ1-2 | TRBV6-1 | TGTGCCAGCAGTGACAGGGGCCCTGGATATGGCTACACCTTC | CASSDRGPGYGYTF
. | once | TRBJ2-3 | TRBV9 | TGTGCCAGCAGCGTGGGGGCCTGGACAGATACGCAGTATTTT | CASSVGAWTDTQYF
. | . | TRBJ2-2 | TRBV27 | TGTGCCAGCACCGGGAGAGGGGCCACCGGGGAGCTGTTTTTT | CASTGRGATGELFF
TRBD2 | . | TRBJ2-4 | TRBV7-9 | TGTTCCAGCAGCCCCTCTGCGGGAGTAGCCAAAAACATTCAGTACTTC | CSSSPSAGVAKNIQYF
. | once | TRBJ2-4 | TRBV6-5 | TGTGCCAGCAGGAGGAGTGGGTCGAGAGACATTCAGTACTTC | CASRRSGSRDIQYF
TRBD1 | . | TRBJ2-2 | TRBV13 | TGTGCCAGCAGCCCGGAGGGGGACAGGAAGCTGTTTTTT | CASSPEGDRKLFF
. | few | TRBJ1-2 | TRBV5-1 | TGCGCCAGCAGGCCGGGTCCGGGCTATGGCTACACCTTC | CASRPGPGYGYTF